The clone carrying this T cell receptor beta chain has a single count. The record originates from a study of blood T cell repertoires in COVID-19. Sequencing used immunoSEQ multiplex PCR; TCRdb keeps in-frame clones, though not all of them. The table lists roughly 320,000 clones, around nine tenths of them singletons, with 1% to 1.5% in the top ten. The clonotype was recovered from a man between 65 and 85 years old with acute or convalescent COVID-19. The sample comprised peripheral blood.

In DNA form, the CDR3 reads TGTGCCAGTAGGTCGGCGGGTGAAAAACTGTTTTTT. Its protein product is CASRSAGEKLFF. V gene TRBV19 combines with J gene TRBJ1-4; D unresolved. The length of the CDR3 is 12 residues. V lost 6 bases and J lost 7, with 9 bases in between. Germline CDR1 LNHDA, CDR2 SQIVND (reference sequence).